One TCR beta chain is described in this entry. Its target is not known. TCRdb re-analysed the 5' RACE reads in MiXCR, keeping a single row per CDR3 protein. Of roughly 690,000 distinct CDR3 sequences detected, roughly 6% appear once; the ten largest clones hold about 1.8%. The data derive from a study of identical twins. Study outcomes and limitations: Low generation probability was overrepresented in out-of-frame alpha sequences shared by twins.

Germline assignment: CDR1 LGHDT and CDR2 YNNKEL (reference sequence). The ends were cut back, 6 bases at V and 5 bases at J, with 16 bases in the middle. This CDR3 spans 14 amino acids. The sequenced material came from naive T cells sorted from blood. The clonotype originates from a man younger than 30 in good health. The chain recombines TRBV3-1 with TRBJ2-5; a possible D gene is TRBD2 (6 bases). The CDR3 region is CASRRDLRRETQYF. The CDR3 DNA is TGTGCCAGCAGGCGGGACCTCCGCCGGGAGACCCAGTACTTC.